This record looks at one T cell receptor beta chain sequence and its context. This study enrolled people aged about 18 to 90 from around 25 US geographic areas. The study assigned cohorts using participant-reported clinical history. Sequencing was performed with immunoSEQ multiplex PCR; in TCRdb, only in-frame clones are kept and a portion is missing. The sample yields some 250,000 clones, about 89% seen once. The source of the sample is a study of blood T cell repertoires in COVID-19. Study context: COVID-19 samples, acute and convalescent, were from the United States, Italy and Spain. In each case, the material was cDNA or gDNA derived from T cells, B-cell-depleted T cells, or PBMCs.

This CDR3 has 13 residues. Germline loops: CDR1 SGHTA, CDR2 FQGNSA. The V and J ends lost 3 bases and 4 bases, in that order; junction bases with no gene match: 1. The J gene is TRBJ1-2, the V gene TRBV7-2; 8 positions agree with TRBD1. Sample: PBMCs or T cells enriched from blood (not recorded which). The clonotype comes from a human donor in a cohort exposed to, infected with or recovered from COVID-19 (not recorded which). The donor label of this sample is uncertain. Here the CDR3 reads CASSFQGAYGYTF. The CDR3 bases are TGTGCCAGCAGCTTTCAGGGGGCCTATGGCTACACCTTC. Using reference TRBV7-2 and TRBJ1-2 for the parts outside the CDR3, the full variable domain is GAGVSQSPSNKVTEKGKDVELRCDPISGHTALYWYRQSLGQGLEFLIYFQGNSAPDKSGLPSDRFSAERTGGSVSTLTIQRTQQEDSAVYLCASSFQGAYGYTFGSGTRLTVV.